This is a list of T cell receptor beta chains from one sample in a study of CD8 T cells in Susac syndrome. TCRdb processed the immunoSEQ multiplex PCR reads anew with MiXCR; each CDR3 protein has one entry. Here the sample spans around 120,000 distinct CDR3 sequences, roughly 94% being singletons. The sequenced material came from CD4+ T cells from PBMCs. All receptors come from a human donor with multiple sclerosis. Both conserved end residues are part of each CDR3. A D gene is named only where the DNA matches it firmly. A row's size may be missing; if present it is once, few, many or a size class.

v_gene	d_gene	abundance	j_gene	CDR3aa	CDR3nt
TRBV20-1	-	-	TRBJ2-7	CSAPIAEGYEQYF	TGCAGTGCTCCTATAGCGGAAGGATACGAGCAGTACTTC
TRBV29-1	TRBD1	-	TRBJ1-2	CSVAGGTVYGYTF	TGCAGCGTGGCTGGTGGGACAGTCTATGGCTACACCTTC
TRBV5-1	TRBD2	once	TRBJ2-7	CASNPGTSGVTNF	TGCGCCAGCAACCCCGGGACTAGCGGGGTAACGAACTTC
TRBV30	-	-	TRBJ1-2	CAWSVLVGYGYTF	TGTGCCTGGAGTGTACTGGTGGGCTATGGCTACACCTTC
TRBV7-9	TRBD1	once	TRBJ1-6	CASRGTGGDSPLHF	TGTGCCAGCCGTGGGACAGGAGGCGATTCACCCCTCCACTTT
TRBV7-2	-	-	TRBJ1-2	CASSSDGGGDGYTF	TGTGCCAGCAGCTCCGACGGGGGGGGCGACGGCTACACCTTC
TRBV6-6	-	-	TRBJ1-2	CASSYTTDGYTF	TGTGCCAGCAGTTACACGACGGACGGCTACACCTTC
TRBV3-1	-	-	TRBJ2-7	CASSLNVEQYF	TGTGCCAGCAGCCTCAACGTCGAGCAGTACTTC
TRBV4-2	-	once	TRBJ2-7	CASSQGGRGYEQYF	TGTGCCAGCAGCCAAGGCGGCAGGGGCTACGAGCAGTACTTC
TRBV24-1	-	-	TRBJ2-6	CATSLGGSGANVLTF	TGTGCCACCAGCCTGGGAGGCTCTGGGGCCAACGTCCTGACTTTC
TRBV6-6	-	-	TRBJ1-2	CASSSESRQGMDGYTF	TGTGCCAGCAGTTCAGAGAGTAGGCAGGGGATGGACGGCTACACCTTC
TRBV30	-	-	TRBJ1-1	CAWGRAAGTEAFF	TGTGCCTGGGGGAGGGCAGCCGGCACTGAAGCTTTCTTT
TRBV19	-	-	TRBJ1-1	CASFTTGKMSTEAFF	TGTGCCAGTTTTACCACAGGGAAGATGAGCACTGAAGCTTTCTTT
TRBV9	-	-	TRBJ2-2	CASSVGRSNTGELFF	TGTGCCAGCTCAGTTGGGCGGTCGAACACCGGGGAGCTGTTTTTT
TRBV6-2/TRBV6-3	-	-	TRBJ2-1	CASSYSHPEHEQFF	TGTGCCAGCAGTTACTCTCACCCAGAGCATGAGCAGTTCTTC
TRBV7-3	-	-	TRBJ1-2	CASSFIGNYGYTF	TGTGCCAGCAGCTTCATCGGCAACTATGGCTACACCTTC
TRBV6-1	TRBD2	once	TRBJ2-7	CASTASLAGGQYEQYF	TGTGCCAGCACCGCATCCCTAGCGGGTGGCCAATACGAGCAGTACTTC
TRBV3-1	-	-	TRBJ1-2	CASSQTVPNYGYTF	TGTGCCAGCAGCCAGACAGTGCCTAACTATGGCTACACCTTC
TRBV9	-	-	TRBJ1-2	CASSITGNYGYTF	TGTGCCAGCAGCATCACAGGCAACTATGGCTACACCTTC
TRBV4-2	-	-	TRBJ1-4	CASSQEDREKLFF	TGTGCCAGCAGCCAAGAAGATCGCGAAAAACTGTTTTTT
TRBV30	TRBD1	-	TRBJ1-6	CAQEGARGSPLHF	TGTGCCCAAGAGGGGGCGCGGGGTTCACCCCTCCACTTT
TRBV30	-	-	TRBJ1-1	CAWEVQGKSWEEAFF	TGTGCCTGGGAGGTGCAGGGGAAAAGCTGGGAGGAAGCTTTCTTT
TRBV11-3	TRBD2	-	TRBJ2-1	CASSLGFAGGDNEQFF	TGTGCCAGCAGCTTGGGGTTTGCGGGGGGCGACAATGAGCAGTTCTTC
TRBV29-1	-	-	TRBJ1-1	CSVGTGLTEAFF	TGCAGCGTCGGAACAGGGCTCACTGAAGCTTTCTTT
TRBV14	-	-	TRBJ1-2	CASSQVVFYGYTF	TGTGCCAGCAGCCAAGTTGTATTCTATGGCTACACCTTC
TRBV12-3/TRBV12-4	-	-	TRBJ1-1	CASSLARGTEAFF	TGTGCCAGCAGTTTAGCCAGGGGAACTGAAGCTTTCTTT
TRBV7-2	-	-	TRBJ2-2	CASSLDGGTATGELFF	TGTGCCAGCAGCTTAGATGGCGGAACGGCCACCGGGGAGCTGTTTTTT
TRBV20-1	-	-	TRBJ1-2	CSALGGGGGYTF	TGCAGTGCTCTGGGGGGGGGCGGAGGCTACACCTTC
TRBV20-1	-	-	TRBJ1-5	CSARVSNQPQHF	TGCAGTGCTAGAGTTTCCAATCAGCCCCAGCATTTT
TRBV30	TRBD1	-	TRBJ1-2	CAWSVSGTARRGYTF	TGTGCCTGGAGTGTCTCTGGGACAGCGCGCCGAGGCTACACCTTC
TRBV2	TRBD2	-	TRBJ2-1	CASSVATSGRAWFF	TGTGCCAGCAGCGTGGCGACTAGCGGGAGGGCCTGGTTCTTC
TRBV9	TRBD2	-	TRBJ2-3	CASSVREGTNTQYF	TGTGCCAGCAGCGTACGGGAGGGAACGAATACGCAGTATTTT
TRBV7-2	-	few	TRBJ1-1	CASSLVENTEAFF	TGTGCCAGCAGCTTAGTCGAGAACACTGAAGCTTTCTTT
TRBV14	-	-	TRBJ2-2	CASSQDPGQNTGELFF	TGTGCCAGCAGCCAAGATCCTGGACAGAACACCGGGGAGCTGTTTTTT
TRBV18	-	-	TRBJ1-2	CASSPTQNANGYTF	TGTGCCAGCTCACCAACTCAGAACGCAAATGGCTACACCTTC
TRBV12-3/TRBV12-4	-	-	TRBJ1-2	CASSSPGRGYTF	TGTGCCAGCAGTTCCCCCGGTCGCGGCTACACCTTC
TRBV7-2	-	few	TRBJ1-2	CASSLAGGGYTF	TGTGCCAGCAGCTTAGCAGGGGGTGGCTACACCTTC
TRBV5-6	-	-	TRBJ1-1	CASSPQRAPEAFF	TGTGCCAGCAGCCCCCAGAGGGCCCCTGAAGCTTTCTTT
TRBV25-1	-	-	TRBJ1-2	CASSEGRGYTF	TGTGCCAGCAGTGAAGGACGTGGCTACACCTTC
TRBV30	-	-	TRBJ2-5	CAWSVGLGWETQYF	TGTGCCTGGAGTGTAGGTCTGGGGTGGGAGACCCAGTACTTC
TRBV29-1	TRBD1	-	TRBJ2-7	CSVEDTGGDEQYF	TGCAGCGTTGAAGATACAGGGGGCGACGAGCAGTACTTC
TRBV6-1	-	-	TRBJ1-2	CASSLRGTGYTF	TGTGCCAGCAGCCTAAGGGGCACCGGCTACACCTTC
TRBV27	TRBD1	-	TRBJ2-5	CASSLKSGQREETQYF	TGTGCCAGCAGTTTAAAATCGGGACAGAGAGAAGAGACCCAGTACTTC
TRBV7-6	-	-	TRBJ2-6	CASSLKVTSGANVLTF	TGTGCCAGCAGCTTAAAAGTAACCTCTGGGGCCAACGTCCTGACTTTC
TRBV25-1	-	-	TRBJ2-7	CASSEFTVSSYEQYF	TGTGCCAGCAGTGAGTTTACAGTTAGCTCCTACGAGCAGTACTTC
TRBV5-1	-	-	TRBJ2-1	CASSWDSYNEQFF	TGCGCCAGCAGCTGGGACTCCTACAATGAGCAGTTCTTC
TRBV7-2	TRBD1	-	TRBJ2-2	CASSQDRGPLNTGELFF	TGTGCCAGCAGCCAGGACAGGGGGCCGCTGAACACCGGGGAGCTGTTTTTT
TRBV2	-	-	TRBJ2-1	CASSEWGTYNEQFF	TGTGCCAGCAGTGAATGGGGTACCTACAATGAGCAGTTCTTC
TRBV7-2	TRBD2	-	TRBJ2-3	CASSFAGDTDTQYF	TGTGCCAGCAGCTTTGCGGGGGACACAGATACGCAGTATTTT
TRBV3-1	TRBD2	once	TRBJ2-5	CASSQGVGGTGETQYF	TGTGCCAGCAGCCAAGGGGTCGGGGGGACCGGGGAGACCCAGTACTTC
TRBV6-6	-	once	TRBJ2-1	CASSLTGANEQFF	TGTGCCAGCAGCCTTACCGGGGCCAATGAGCAGTTCTTC
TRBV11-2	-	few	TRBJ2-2	CASSLVALTGELFF	TGTGCCAGCAGCTTAGTGGCTCTCACCGGGGAGCTGTTTTTT
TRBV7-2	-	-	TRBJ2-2	CASSPQVTGELFF	TGTGCCAGCAGCCCGCAAGTCACCGGGGAGCTGTTTTTT
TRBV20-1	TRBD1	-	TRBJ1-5	CSASHAGGLDQPQHF	TGCAGTGCTAGTCACGCAGGGGGCTTAGATCAGCCCCAGCATTTT
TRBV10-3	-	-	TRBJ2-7	CAIMTGPSYEQYF	TGTGCCATCATGACTGGGCCCTCCTACGAGCAGTACTTC
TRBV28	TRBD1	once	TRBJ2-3	CASSSRTGRKGDTQYF	TGTGCCAGCAGTTCCCGGACAGGGAGGAAGGGAGATACGCAGTATTTT
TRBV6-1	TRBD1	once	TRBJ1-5	CASRAPGQGDQPQHF	TGTGCCAGCAGAGCTCCGGGACAGGGGGATCAGCCCCAGCATTTT